What follows is one T cell receptor (beta chain) and its context. This sample was taken from a study of blood T cell repertoires in COVID-19. Overall study: There were acute and convalescent COVID-19 samples, and they came from the United States, Italy and Spain. T cells, B-cell-depleted T cells, or PBMCs provided the cDNA or gDNA that served as material.

This CDR3 contains 13 residues. Trimming removed 3 bases at V and 7 bases at J, with 13 bases between. Germline CDR1 reads GTSNPN; CDR2 reads SVGIG (reference sequence). In the authors' workflow: Scientists estimated how many nucleated cells there were by amplifying reference gene primers. Assay: immunoSEQ multiplex PCR; the TCRdb copy retains only in-frame clones and omits some. The D gene and trimming were derived from the DNA, and the V and J assignments and clone size from that table. The sample holds roughly 250,000 clones, 80% to 90% seen once. The TCR originated in a man in his thirties or forties with acute or convalescent COVID-19. Sequencing input: peripheral blood. This chain uses TRBV30 with TRBJ2-1, with a possible D match to TRBD2 (5 bases). Written as DNA, the CDR3 is TGTGCCTGGAGGGAGGTCAGGTTTAATGAGCAGTTCTTC. As protein: CAWREVRFNEQFF.